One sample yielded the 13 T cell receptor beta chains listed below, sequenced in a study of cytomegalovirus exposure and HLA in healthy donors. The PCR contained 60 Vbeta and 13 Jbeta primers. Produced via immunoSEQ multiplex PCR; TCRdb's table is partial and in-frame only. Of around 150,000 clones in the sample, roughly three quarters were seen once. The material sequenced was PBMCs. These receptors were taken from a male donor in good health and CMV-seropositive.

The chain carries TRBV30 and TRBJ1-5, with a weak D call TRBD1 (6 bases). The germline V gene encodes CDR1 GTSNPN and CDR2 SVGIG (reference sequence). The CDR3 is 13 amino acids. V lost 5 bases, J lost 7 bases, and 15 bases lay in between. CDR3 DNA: TGTGCCTGGGCCACAGGGCGAGGACAGCCCCAGCATTTT. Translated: CAWATGRGQPQHF.

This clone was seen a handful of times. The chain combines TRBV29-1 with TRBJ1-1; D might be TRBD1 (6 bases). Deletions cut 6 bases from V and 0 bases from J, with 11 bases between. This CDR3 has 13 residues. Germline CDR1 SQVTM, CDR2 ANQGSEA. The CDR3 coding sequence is TGCAGCGTGCGACAGGCTTTGAACACTGAAGCTTTCTTT. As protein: CSVRQALNTEAFF.

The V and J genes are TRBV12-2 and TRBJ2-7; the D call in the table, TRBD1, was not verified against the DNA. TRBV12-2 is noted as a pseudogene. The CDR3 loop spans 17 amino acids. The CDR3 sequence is CASRFARDKWSSYEQYF. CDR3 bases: TGTGCAAGTCGCTTTGCCAGGGACAAGTGGAGCTCCTACGAGCAGTACTTC.

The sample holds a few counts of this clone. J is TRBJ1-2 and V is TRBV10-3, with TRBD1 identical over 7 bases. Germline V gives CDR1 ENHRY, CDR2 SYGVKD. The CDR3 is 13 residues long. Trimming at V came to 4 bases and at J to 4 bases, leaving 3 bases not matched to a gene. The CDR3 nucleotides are TGTGCCATCAGTGGGGACAGTGGCTATGGCTACACCTTC. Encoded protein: CAISGDSGYGYTF.

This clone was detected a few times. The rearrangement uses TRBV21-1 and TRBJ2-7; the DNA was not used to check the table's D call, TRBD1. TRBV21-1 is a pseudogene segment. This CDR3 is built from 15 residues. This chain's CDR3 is CASMGGEDRSSEQYF. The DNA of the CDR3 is TGTGCCAGCATGGGCGGAGAAGACAGGTCCAGCGAGCAGTACTTC.

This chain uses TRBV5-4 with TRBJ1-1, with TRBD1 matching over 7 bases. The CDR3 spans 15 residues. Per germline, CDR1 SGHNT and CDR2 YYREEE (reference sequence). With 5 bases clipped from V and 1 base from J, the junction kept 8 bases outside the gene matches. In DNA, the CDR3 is TGTGCCAGCAGTCCGCCGGACAGGAAGAACACTGAAGCTTTCTTT. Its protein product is CASSPPDRKNTEAFF.

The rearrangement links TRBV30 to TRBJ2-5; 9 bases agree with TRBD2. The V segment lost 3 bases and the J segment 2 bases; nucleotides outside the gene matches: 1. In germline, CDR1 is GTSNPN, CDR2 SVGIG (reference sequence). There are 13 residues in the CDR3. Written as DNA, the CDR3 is TGTGCCTGGAGGCTAGCGGGGCAAGAGACCCAGTACTTC. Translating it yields CAWRLAGQETQYF.

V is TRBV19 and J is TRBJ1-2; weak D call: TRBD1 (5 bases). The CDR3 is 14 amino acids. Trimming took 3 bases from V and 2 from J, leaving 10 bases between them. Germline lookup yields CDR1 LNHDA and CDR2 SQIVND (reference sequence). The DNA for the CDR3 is TGTGCCAGTAGTATGGATCCAGGGAACTATGGCTACACCTTC. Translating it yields CASSMDPGNYGYTF.

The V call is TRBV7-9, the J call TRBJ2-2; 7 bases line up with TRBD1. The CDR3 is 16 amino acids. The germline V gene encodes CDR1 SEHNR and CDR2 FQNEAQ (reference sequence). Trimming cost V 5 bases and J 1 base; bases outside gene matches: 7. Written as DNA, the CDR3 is TGTGCCAGCAGCCCACAGGGGAGAAGGAACACCGGGGAGCTGTTTTTT. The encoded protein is CASSPQGRRNTGELFF.

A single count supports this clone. CDR3 loop: CSVEAGDSYEQYF. CDR3 nucleotides: TGCAGCGTTGAAGCAGGGGATTCCTACGAGCAGTACTTC. This chain connects TRBV29-1 to TRBJ2-7; D is possibly TRBD1 (6 bases). Trimming took 1 base from V and 1 from J, leaving 8 bases between them. CDR1 and CDR2 (germline): SQVTM, ANQGSEA. There are 13 residues in the CDR3.

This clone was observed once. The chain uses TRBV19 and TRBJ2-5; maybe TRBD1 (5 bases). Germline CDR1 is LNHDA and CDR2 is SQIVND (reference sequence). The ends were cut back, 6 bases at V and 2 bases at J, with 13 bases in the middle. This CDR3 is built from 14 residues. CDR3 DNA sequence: TGTGCCAGTAGCCAGGGAACAAGACAAGAGACCCAGTACTTC. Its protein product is CASSQGTRQETQYF.

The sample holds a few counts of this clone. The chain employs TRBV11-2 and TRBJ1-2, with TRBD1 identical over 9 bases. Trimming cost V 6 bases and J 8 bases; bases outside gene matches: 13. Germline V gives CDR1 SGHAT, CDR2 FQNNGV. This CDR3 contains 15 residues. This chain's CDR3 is CASRVLGTGNRGYTF. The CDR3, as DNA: TGTGCCAGCAGAGTGCTAGGGACAGGGAATAGAGGCTACACCTTC.

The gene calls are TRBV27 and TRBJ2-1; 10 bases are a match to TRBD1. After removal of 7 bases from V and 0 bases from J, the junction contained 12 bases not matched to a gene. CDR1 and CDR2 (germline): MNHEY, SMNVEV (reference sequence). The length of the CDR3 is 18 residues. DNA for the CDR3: TGTGCCAGCACGGGAGGACAGGGGGATTTCAGCTCCTACAATGAGCAGTTCTTC. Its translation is CASTGGQGDFSSYNEQFF.